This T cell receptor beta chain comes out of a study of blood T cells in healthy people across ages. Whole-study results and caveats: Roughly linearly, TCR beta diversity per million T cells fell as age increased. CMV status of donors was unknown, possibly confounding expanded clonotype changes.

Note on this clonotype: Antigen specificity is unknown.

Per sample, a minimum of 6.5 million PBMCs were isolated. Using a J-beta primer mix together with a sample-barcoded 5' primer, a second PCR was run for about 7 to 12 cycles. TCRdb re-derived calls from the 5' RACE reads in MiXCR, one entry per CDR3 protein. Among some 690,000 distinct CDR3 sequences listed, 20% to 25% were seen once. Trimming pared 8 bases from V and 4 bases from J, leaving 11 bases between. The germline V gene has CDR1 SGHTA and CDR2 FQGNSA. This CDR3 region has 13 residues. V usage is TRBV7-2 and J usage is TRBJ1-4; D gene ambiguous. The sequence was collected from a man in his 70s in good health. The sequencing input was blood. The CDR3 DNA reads TGTGCCAGCCGTCGGCAGATTAATGAAAAACTGTTTTTT. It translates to CASRRQINEKLFF.